The 27 T cell receptor beta chains listed next were all sequenced from one sample in a study of T cell responses to AZD1222 COVID-19 vaccine. Generated by immunoSEQ multiplex PCR, the TCRdb table keeps only in-frame clones and is missing some. The data contain 110,000 to 150,000 clones, about 92% of them singletons. Sample: peripheral blood, taken on day 0 of AZD1222 vaccination. These receptors were obtained from an adult in good health.

The chain uses TRBV28 and TRBJ2-7, with 8 bases matching TRBD1. V was clipped by 4 bases and J by 3 bases; unmatched bases: 5. This CDR3 spans 14 amino acids. Germline CDR1 is MDHEN and CDR2 is SYDVKM. The CDR3: CASSSRGQDYEQYF. The CDR3 region has the DNA TGTGCCAGCAGTTCTCGGGGACAGGACTACGAGCAGTACTTC.

V usage is TRBV20-1 and J usage is TRBJ2-3; the D gene is possibly TRBD2 (5 bases). CDR3 length: 11 amino acids. The germline gives CDR1 DFQATT, CDR2 SNEGSKA (reference sequence). V shed 5 bases and J shed 10 bases, with 13 bases lying between them. The CDR3 here is CSARIGGAQYF. CDR3 bases: TGCAGTGCTCGGATAGGAGGTGCGCAGTATTTT.

This clone was observed once. The chain combines TRBV3-1 (or the pseudogene TRBV3-2) with TRBJ1-5, with no clear D. CDR3 length: 14 amino acids. Trimming removed 3 bases from V and 5 bases from J, with 11 bases in between. From germline, CDR1 is LGHDT and CDR2 YNNKEL (reference sequence). CDR3 in amino acids: CASSQERVDQPQHF. DNA of the CDR3: TGTGCCAGCAGCCAGGAAAGAGTCGATCAGCCCCAGCATTTT.

The V and J genes are TRBV28 and TRBJ1-1, with a tentative D call TRBD1 (6 bases). The CDR3 is made up of 13 amino acids. Germline-derived CDR1 and CDR2 are MDHEN and SYDVKM. V was cut by 5 bases and J by 5 bases, with 12 bases left in between. CDR3 residues: CASSGTGRTEAFF. CDR3 nucleotide sequence: TGTGCCAGCAGTGGCACAGGGAGGACTGAAGCTTTCTTT. The full variable domain, rest sourced from reference TRBV28 and TRBJ1-1, is DVKVTQSSRYLVKRTGEKVFLECVQDMDHENMFWYRQDPGLGLRLIYFSYDVKMKEKGDIPEGYSVSREKKERFSLILESASTNQTSMYLCASSGTGRTEAFFGQGTRLTVV.

The J gene is TRBJ2-7, the V gene TRBV28, with D hard to call. V was trimmed by 1 base and J by 2 bases, leaving 12 bases between them. Germline values: CDR1 MDHEN, CDR2 SYDVKM. The CDR3 consists of 15 residues. In nucleotides, the CDR3 is TGTGCCAGCAGTTTATTTGGGAACCAACCCTACGAGCAGTACTTC. Its protein product is CASSLFGNQPYEQYF. Full variable domain (remainder filled in from reference TRBV28 and TRBJ2-7): DVKVTQSSRYLVKRTGEKVFLECVQDMDHENMFWYRQDPGLGLRLIYFSYDVKMKEKGDIPEGYSVSREKKERFSLILESASTNQTSMYLCASSLFGNQPYEQYFGPGTRLTVT.

The chain combines TRBV4-1 with TRBJ1-2; no clear D. This CDR3 has 14 residues. Germline loops: CDR1 MGHRA, CDR2 YSYEKL. Trimming left V 0 bases short and J 6 bases short, with 11 bases between. CDR3 nucleotide sequence: TGCGCCAGCAGCCAAGAGGAAAGGGAGGATGGCTACACCTTC. Translation gives CASSQEEREDGYTF.

This sequence joins TRBV6-5 and TRBJ1-1; no clear D gene. The CDR3 spans 12 residues. V lost 8 bases and J 1 base, leaving 8 bases between the germline ends. Germline V CDR1 and CDR2: MNHEY, SVGAGI. The CDR3: CASCFQNTEAFF. The CDR3, as DNA: TGTGCCAGCTGTTTCCAGAACACTGAAGCTTTCTTT.

The chain is built from TRBV3-1 (or the pseudogene TRBV3-2) and TRBJ1-1; tentatively, D is TRBD1 (6 bases). Germline-derived CDR1 and CDR2 are LGHDT and YNNKEL (reference sequence). V was clipped by 4 bases and J by 1 base, with 10 bases between them. This CDR3 region has 14 residues. The CDR3 is CASSPTGTNTEAFF. The DNA of the CDR3 is TGTGCCAGCAGCCCGACAGGTACGAACACTGAAGCTTTCTTT.

In this sample, this clone turned up once. The J gene is TRBJ1-2, the V gene TRBV7-9; D is possibly TRBD1 (6 bases). Germline CDR1 reads SEHNR; CDR2 reads FQNEAQ (reference sequence). Trimming left V 2 bases short and J 8 bases short, with 21 bases between. This CDR3 is 16 amino acids long. The CDR3 protein is CASSLPGGGRGDGYTF. The CDR3 DNA reads as TGTGCCAGCAGCTTACCCGGGGGGGGGCGGGGGGACGGCTACACCTTC.

Only one count was recorded for this clone. The chain carries TRBV30 and TRBJ1-2; weak D call: TRBD1 (5 bases). Trimming cost V 3 bases and J 2 bases, with 13 bases left between them. The CDR3 runs 14 residues. CDR1 GTSNPN and CDR2 SVGIG come from the germline V gene (reference sequence). The CDR3 sequence: CAWSGAGRNYGYTF. The CDR3 DNA reads TGTGCCTGGAGCGGTGCAGGGCGCAACTATGGCTACACCTTC.

The chain joins TRBV27 to TRBJ2-1, with D uncertain. The CDR3 is 12 amino acids. Germline V gene sequence: CDR1 MNHEY, CDR2 SMNVEV (reference sequence). Trimming left V 5 bases short and J 5 bases short, with 7 bases between. The CDR3 bases are TGTGCCAGCAGTCGACTGAACAATGAGCAGTTCTTC. It encodes CASSRLNNEQFF.

The genes are TRBV5-4 and TRBJ1-4, with D perhaps TRBD1 (6 bases). Germline V gene lookup returns CDR1 SGHNT and CDR2 YYREEE (reference sequence). The V gene lost 1 base and the J gene lost 7 bases, with 20 bases spanning the gap. The CDR3 consists of 17 residues. The CDR3 DNA reads as TGTGCCAGCAGCTTGCAGGGGCAAGCCGGAAGAGGTGAAAAACTGTTTTTT. Amino acid sequence: CASSLQGQAGRGEKLFF.

V gene TRBV7-2 combines with J gene TRBJ1-1, with TRBD1 matching 9 bases. The CDR3 is 13 amino acids. Per germline, CDR1 SGHTA and CDR2 FQGNSA. V shed 5 bases and J 10 bases; nucleotides not matched to a gene: 8. Written as DNA, the CDR3 is TGTGCCAGCAGCCTGGGACAGGGATACATAGCTTTCTTT. Its protein product is CASSLGQGYIAFF.

This chain joins TRBV28 and TRBJ2-5, with unresolved D. CDR1 and CDR2 from the germline V gene are MDHEN and SYDVKM. The V and J ends lost 6 bases and 4 bases respectively, with 12 bases between them. The CDR3 is 13 amino acids. The CDR3 here is CASRWPGRETQYF. The CDR3 DNA follows: TGTGCCAGCAGATGGCCCGGTCGAGAGACCCAGTACTTC.

This rearrangement joins TRBV18 to TRBJ2-7; tentative D call: TRBD1 (6 bases). Per the germline V gene, CDR1 is KGHSH and CDR2 is LQKENI. The CDR3 totals 13 residues. Deletions cut 1 base from V and 2 bases from J, with 6 bases between. The CDR3 region is CASSPQGAYEQYF. CDR3 in DNA: TGTGCCAGCTCACCACAGGGGGCCTACGAGCAGTACTTC. The full variable domain, rest sourced from reference TRBV18 and TRBJ2-7, is NAGVMQNPRHLVRRRGQEARLRCSPMKGHSHVYWYRQLPEEGLKFMVYLQKENIIDESGMPKERFSAEFPKEGPSILRIQQVVRGDSAAYFCASSPQGAYEQYFGPGTRLTVT.

V gene TRBV21-1 combines with J gene TRBJ2-2; the D segment call TRBD2 is taken from the table without a DNA check. TRBV21-1 is a pseudogene locus. The CDR3 runs to 14 residues. The CDR3 region has the DNA TGTGCCGCGGGGGGAATCGCGAACACCGGGGAGCTGTTTTTT. Translating it yields CAAGGIANTGELFF.

This chain uses TRBV13 with TRBJ2-5; D not certain. Trimming shortened V by 5 bases and J by 6 bases, and 22 bases separated the two germline ends. CDR3 size: 16 residues. CDR1 PRHDT and CDR2 FYEKMQ come from the germline V gene (reference sequence). The CDR3 reads CASSPAPGRAMQTQYF. For the CDR3, the DNA is TGTGCCAGCAGCCCCGCCCCCGGACGGGCTATGCAGACCCAGTACTTC.

V and J are TRBV19 and TRBJ1-4; TRBD1 aligns across 9 bases. This CDR3 is built from 17 residues. CDR1 is LNHDA and CDR2 is SQIVND in the germline V gene (reference sequence). The V and J ends lost 3 bases and 8 bases, in that order; junction bases with no gene match: 13. The CDR3 sequence is CASSIRYRGREAEKLFF. The CDR3 DNA reads TGTGCCAGTAGTATTCGATACAGGGGGCGCGAGGCCGAAAAACTGTTTTTT. Based on the CDR3 plus reference TRBV19 and TRBJ1-4, the full variable domain is DGGITQSPKYLFRKEGQNVTLSCEQNLNHDAMYWYRQDPGQGLRLIYYSQIVNDFQKGDIAEGYSVSREKKESFPLTVTSAQKNPTAFYLCASSIRYRGREAEKLFFGSGTQLSVL.

The chain has TRBV30 and TRBJ1-2; 7 bases are shared with TRBD1. After removal of 5 bases from V and 4 bases from J, the junction contained 19 bases not matched to a gene. Germline V gene lookup returns CDR1 GTSNPN and CDR2 SVGIG (reference sequence). This CDR3 region has 17 residues. CDR3 protein: CAWDRDQPKRIPYGYTF. In DNA, the CDR3 is TGTGCCTGGGACAGGGATCAGCCGAAGAGAATACCCTATGGCTACACCTTC.

The rearrangement links TRBV20-1 to TRBJ2-5, with unresolved D. The CDR3 is 11 residues long. CDR1 DFQATT and CDR2 SNEGSKA come from the germline V gene (reference sequence). V gave up 4 bases and J gave up 5 bases, with 8 bases separating them. The CDR3 protein is CSATLDETQYF. CDR3 DNA: TGCAGTGCTACCCTAGACGAGACCCAGTACTTC.

V is TRBV7-3 and J is TRBJ2-1; TRBD2 aligns across 8 bases. J gave up 6 bases and V 5 bases, and 12 bases lay outside the gene matches. Germline CDR1 SGHTA, CDR2 FQGTGA. The CDR3 loop spans 16 amino acids. DNA of the CDR3: TGTGCCAGCAGCCCAATGTCAGCGGGAGTAGGCAATGAGCAGTTCTTC. This encodes CASSPMSAGVGNEQFF. Variable domain in full (rest from reference TRBV7-3 and TRBJ2-1): GAGVSQTPSNKVTEKGKYVELRCDPISGHTALYWYRQSLGQGPEFLIYFQGTGAADDSGLPNDRFFAVRPEGSVSTLKIQRTERGDSAVYLCASSPMSAGVGNEQFFGPGTRLTVL.

V gene TRBV12-3 or TRBV12-4 combines with J gene TRBJ1-2; maybe TRBD1 (6 bases). The CDR3 has 12 amino acids. The germline V and J ends were trimmed by 9 bases and 1 base, with 9 bases remaining between them. The CDR3 is CASQGNNYGYTF. The CDR3 DNA reads as TGTGCCAGTCAGGGGAATAACTATGGCTACACCTTC.

The chain uses TRBV4-1 and TRBJ1-3; TRBD1 matches at 9 bases. V lost 4 bases, J lost 1 base, and 5 bases stayed unmatched. The CDR3 has 16 residues. Germline CDR1 MGHRA, CDR2 YSYEKL. This CDR3 is CASSLQGARSGNTIYF. DNA for the CDR3: TGCGCCAGCAGCCTACAGGGGGCGAGATCTGGAAACACCATATATTTT.

A word on this clone: A junction end diverges from the germline sequence, so it may reflect a read error. The V call is TRBV7-9, the J call TRBJ2-1; 11 bases match TRBD2. Per germline, CDR1 SEHNR and CDR2 FQNEAQ (reference sequence). This CDR3 is 15 amino acids long. The CDR3 here is CASSIAGGRGNEQFF. In nucleotides, the CDR3 is TGTGCCAGCAGCATAGCGGGAGGGCGAGGGAATGAGCAGTTCTTC. The full variable domain, completed using reference TRBV7-9 and TRBJ2-1, is DTGVSQNPRHKITKRGQNVTFRCDPISEHNRLYWYRQTLGQGPEFLTYFQNEAQLEKSRLLSDRFSAERPKGSFSTLEIQRTEQGDSAMYLCASSIAGGRGNEQFFGPGTRLTVL.

This clone came up a few times. A read error may account for a junction end that differs from germline. This chain links TRBV2 with TRBJ2-7; unclear D gene. The CDR3 spans 11 residues. Germline-derived CDR1 and CDR2 are SNHLY and FYNNEI. This chain's CDR3 is CASREGWKQYF. The CDR3 coding sequence is TGTGCCAGCAGGGAAGGGTGGAAGCAGTACTTC.

Written as DNA, the CDR3 is TGCGCCAGCAGCTTGGCCAGAACCTTGAACACTGAAGCTTTCTTT. Its protein product is CASSLARTLNTEAFF. The chain carries TRBV5-1 and TRBJ1-1; no reliable D call. The CDR3 spans 15 residues. From germline, CDR1 is SGHRS and CDR2 YFSETQ. With 0 bases removed from V and 0 bases from J, the gap between germline ends came to 9 bases.

This clone was recorded a few times. The chain couples TRBV6-6 to TRBJ2-1; D perhaps matches TRBD1 (6 bases). The ends were cut back, 4 bases at V and 7 bases at J, with 14 bases in the middle. The germline CDR1 and CDR2 sequences are MNHNY and SVGAGI (reference sequence). The length of the CDR3 is 14 residues. The CDR3 spells CASSLTGVWNEQFF. Here the CDR3 DNA reads TGTGCCAGCAGTTTGACAGGAGTGTGGAATGAGCAGTTCTTC.